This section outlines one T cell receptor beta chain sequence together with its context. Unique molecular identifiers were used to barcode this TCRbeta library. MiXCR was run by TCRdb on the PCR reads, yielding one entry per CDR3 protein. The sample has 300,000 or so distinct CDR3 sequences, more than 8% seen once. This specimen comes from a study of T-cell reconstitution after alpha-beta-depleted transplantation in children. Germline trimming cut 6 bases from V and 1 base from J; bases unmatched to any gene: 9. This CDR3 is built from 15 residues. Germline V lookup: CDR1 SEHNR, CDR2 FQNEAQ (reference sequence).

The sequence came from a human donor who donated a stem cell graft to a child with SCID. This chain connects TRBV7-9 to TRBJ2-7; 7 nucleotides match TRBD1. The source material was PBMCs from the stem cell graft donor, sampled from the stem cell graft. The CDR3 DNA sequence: TGTGCCAGCAGTTCCCCCGACAGGGCGTCCTACGAGCAGTACTTC. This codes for CASSSPDRASYEQYF.